This T cell receptor (beta chain) was recorded in a study of cytomegalovirus exposure and HLA in healthy donors. Germline loops: CDR1 KGHSH, CDR2 LQKENI. The CDR3 is 14 residues long. Trimming cost V 4 bases and J 7 bases; bases outside gene matches: 7. Whole-study results and caveats: There were a few CMV-associated chains whose specificity for CMV antigens was confirmed in vitro. Reported performance of the classifier showed diagnosis of cytomegalovirus status with high specificity and sensitivity.

Notes on this clone: Its antigen is as yet unknown.

The PCR employed 60 Vbeta primers together with 13 Jbeta primers. Sequenced by immunoSEQ multiplex PCR; TCRdb stores in-frame clones only, minus some. The table has 95,000 to 110,000 clones, roughly 75% seen once. The V and J genes are TRBV18 and TRBJ1-2; 9 bases line up with TRBD1. This sequence was found in a woman in her 40s in good health and CMV-seronegative. Specimen: PBMCs. CDR3 in DNA: TGTGCCAGCTCACTCGAGGGACAGGGCGGTGGCTACACCTTC. This gives the protein CASSLEGQGGGYTF.